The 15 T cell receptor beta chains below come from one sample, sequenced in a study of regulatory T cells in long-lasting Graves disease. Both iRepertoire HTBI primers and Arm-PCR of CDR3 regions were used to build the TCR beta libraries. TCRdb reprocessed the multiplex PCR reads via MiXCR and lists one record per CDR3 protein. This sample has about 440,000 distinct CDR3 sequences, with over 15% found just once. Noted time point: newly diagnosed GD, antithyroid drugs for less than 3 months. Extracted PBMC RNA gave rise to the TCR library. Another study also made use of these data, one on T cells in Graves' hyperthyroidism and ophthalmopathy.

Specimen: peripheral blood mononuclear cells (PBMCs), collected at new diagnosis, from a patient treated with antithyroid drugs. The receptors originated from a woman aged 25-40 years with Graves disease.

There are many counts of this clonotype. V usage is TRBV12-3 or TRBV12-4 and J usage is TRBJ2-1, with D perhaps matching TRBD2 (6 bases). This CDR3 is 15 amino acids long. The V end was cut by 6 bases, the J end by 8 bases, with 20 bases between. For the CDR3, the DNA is TGTGCCAGCAGCCTACGGGACTTCTCAGGCGATGAGCAGTTCTTC. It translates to CASSLRDFSGDEQFF.

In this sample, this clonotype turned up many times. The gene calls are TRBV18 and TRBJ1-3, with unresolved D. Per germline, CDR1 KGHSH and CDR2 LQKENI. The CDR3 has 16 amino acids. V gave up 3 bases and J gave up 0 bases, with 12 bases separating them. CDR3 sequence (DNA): TGTGCCAGCTCACCGACTTATGGAAACTCTGGAAACACCATATATTTT. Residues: CASSPTYGNSGNTIYF.

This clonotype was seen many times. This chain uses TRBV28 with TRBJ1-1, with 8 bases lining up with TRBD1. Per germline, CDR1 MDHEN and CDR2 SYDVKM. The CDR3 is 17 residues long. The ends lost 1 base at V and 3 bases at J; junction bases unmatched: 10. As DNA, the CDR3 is TGTGCCAGCAGTTTATCAGGGGGCGCTCTTGTTTACACTGAAGCTTTCTTT. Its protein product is CASSLSGGALVYTEAFF.

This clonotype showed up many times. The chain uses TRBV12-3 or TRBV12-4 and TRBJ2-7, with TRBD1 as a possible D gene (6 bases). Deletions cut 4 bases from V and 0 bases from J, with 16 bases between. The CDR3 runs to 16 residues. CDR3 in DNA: TGTGCCAGCAGTTCCGGGACAAGCCTTCTCTCCTACGAGCAGTACTTC. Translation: CASSSGTSLLSYEQYF.

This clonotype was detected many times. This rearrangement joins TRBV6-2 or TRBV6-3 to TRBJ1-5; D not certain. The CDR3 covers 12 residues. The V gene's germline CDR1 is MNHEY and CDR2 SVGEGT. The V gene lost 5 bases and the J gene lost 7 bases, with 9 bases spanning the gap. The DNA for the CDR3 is TGTGCCAGCAGTGGAGGTATACAGCCCCAGCATTTT. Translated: CASSGGIQPQHF.

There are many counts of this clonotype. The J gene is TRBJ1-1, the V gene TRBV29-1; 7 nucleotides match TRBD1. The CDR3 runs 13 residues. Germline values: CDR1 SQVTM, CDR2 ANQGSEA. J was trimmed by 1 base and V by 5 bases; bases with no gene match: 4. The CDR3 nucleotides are TGCAGCGTTAAGACAGGGCGGAACACTGAAGCTTTCTTT. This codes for CSVKTGRNTEAFF.

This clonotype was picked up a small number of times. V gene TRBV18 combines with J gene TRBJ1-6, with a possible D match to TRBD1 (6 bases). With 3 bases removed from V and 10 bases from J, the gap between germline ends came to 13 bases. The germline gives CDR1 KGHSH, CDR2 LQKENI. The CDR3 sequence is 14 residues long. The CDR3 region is CASSPGQTGSPLHF. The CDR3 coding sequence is TGTGCCAGCTCACCCGGACAGACGGGGTCACCCCTCCACTTT.

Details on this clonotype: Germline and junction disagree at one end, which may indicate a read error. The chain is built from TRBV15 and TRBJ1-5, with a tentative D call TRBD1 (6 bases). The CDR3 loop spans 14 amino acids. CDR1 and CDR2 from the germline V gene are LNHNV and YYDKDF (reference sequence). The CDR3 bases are TGTGCCACCAGCAGAGAACAGGGCAATCAGCCCCGGCATTTT. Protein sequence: CATSREQGNQPRHF.

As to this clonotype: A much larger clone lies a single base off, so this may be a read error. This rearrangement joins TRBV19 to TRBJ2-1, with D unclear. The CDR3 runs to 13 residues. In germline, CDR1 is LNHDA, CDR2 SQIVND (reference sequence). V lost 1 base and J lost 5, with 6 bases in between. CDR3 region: CASSIVPHNEQFF. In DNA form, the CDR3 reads TGTGCCAGTAGTATAGTTCCGCACAATGAGCAGTTCTTC.

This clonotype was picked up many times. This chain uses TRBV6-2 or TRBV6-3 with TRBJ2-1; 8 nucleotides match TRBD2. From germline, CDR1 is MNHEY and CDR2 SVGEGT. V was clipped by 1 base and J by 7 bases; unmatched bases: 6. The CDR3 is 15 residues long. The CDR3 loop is CASSYLAGGDNEQFF. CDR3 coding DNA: TGTGCCAGCAGTTACTTGGCGGGAGGAGATAATGAGCAGTTCTTC.

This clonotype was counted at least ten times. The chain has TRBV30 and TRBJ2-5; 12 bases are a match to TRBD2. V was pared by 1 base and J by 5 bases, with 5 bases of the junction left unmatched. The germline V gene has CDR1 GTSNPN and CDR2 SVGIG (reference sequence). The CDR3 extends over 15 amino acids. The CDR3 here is CAWSAGLAGQETQYF. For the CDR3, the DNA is TGTGCCTGGAGTGCGGGACTAGCGGGCCAGGAGACCCAGTACTTC.

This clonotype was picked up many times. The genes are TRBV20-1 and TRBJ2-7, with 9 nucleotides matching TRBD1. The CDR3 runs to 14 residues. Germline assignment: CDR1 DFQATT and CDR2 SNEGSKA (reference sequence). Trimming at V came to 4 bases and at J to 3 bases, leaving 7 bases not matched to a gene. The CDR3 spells CSAKPGQGLYEQYF. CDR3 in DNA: TGCAGTGCTAAACCGGGACAGGGACTCTACGAGCAGTACTTC.

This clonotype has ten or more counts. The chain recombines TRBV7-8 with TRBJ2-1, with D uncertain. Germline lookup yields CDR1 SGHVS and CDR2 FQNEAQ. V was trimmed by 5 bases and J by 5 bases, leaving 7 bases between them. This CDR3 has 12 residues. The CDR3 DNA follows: TGTGCCAGCAGCACCAAAGACAATGAGCAGTTCTTC. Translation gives CASSTKDNEQFF.

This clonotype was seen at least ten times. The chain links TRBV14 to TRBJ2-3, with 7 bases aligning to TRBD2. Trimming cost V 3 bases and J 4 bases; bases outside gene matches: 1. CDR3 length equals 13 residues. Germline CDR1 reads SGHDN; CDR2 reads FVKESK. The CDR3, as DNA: TGTGCCAGCAGCCACGCGGGGGCAGATACGCAGTATTTT. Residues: CASSHAGADTQYF.

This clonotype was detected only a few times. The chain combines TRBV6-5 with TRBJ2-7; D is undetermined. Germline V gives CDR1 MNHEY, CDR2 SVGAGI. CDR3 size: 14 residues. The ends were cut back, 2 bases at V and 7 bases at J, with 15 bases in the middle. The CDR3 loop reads CASSYLGSGGEQYF. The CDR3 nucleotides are TGTGCCAGCAGTTACCTTGGAAGTGGTGGGGAGCAGTACTTC.